This TCR beta chain was recovered during a study of identical twins. TCRdb processed the 5' RACE reads anew with MiXCR; each CDR3 protein has one entry. The sample carries hundreds of thousands of distinct CDR3 sequences, around 21% recorded once. Study conclusions and caveats: Within cord blood, abundant beta clonotypes carried fewer insertions, but memory repertoires showed no such trend.

V lost 3 bases to trimming and J lost 4 bases, with 12 bases between them. The CDR3 spans 15 residues. Germline assignment: CDR1 KGHSH and CDR2 LQKENI. Concerning this clonotype itself: The antigen remains unidentified.

These data were likewise used in another study, on T cells expressing NK-cell markers. This second report adds: The use of an anti-gamma-delta TCR antibody, which was added in several experiments, restricted sorting to T cells expressing alpha-beta TCR. Of the CD8+ T cells in more than five donors, roughly 1.0-7.5% belonged to dominant NKG2C+ clonotypes. In a handful of donors, dominant clonotypes made up roughly 25-60.1% of CD3+CD56-NKG2C+ cells.

The receptor was derived from a woman between 18 and 30 years old in good health. This sequence joins TRBV18 and TRBJ2-2; D not certain. Sequenced input: PBMCs. CDR3 loop: CASSPSQVPTGELFF. CDR3 nucleotide sequence: TGTGCCAGCTCACCGTCCCAGGTGCCCACCGGGGAGCTGTTTTTT. The full variable domain, with the rest looked up from reference TRBV18 and TRBJ2-2, is NAGVMQNPRHLVRRRGQEARLRCSPMKGHSHVYWYRQLPEEGLKFMVYLQKENIIDESGMPKERFSAEFPKEGPSILRIQQVVRGDSAAYFCASSPSQVPTGELFFGEGSRLTVL.